This record looks at one T cell receptor (beta chain) sequence and its context. These data belong to a study of blood T cells in healthy people across ages. PCR was performed a second time for about 7 to 12 cycles using a sample-barcoded 5' primer and a J-beta primer mix. TCRdb fed the 5' RACE reads into MiXCR, producing one record per CDR3 protein. The sample contains some 690,000 distinct CDR3 sequences, 22% of which appear only once. Sequencing was carried out using blood. The TCR sequence derives from a man in his 70s in good health.

The DNA for the CDR3 is TGTGCCAGCAGCCATCGGCCGGGACAGGGGACCTACGAGCAGTACTTC. Translation gives CASSHRPGQGTYEQYF. V is TRBV14 and J is TRBJ2-7; 10 positions agree with TRBD1. From germline, CDR1 is SGHDN and CDR2 FVKESK. Trimming took 3 bases from V and 2 from J; bases not matched to a gene: 7. This CDR3 is built from 16 residues.